A selection of T cell receptor beta chains follows, all from one sample in a study of cytomegalovirus exposure and HLA in healthy donors. The protocol was immunoSEQ multiplex PCR, while the TCRdb copy is restricted to in-frame clones and leaves out a portion. The sample records over 250,000 clones, 65% to 90% being singletons. The sample taken for sequencing was PBMCs. The origin of the receptors is a woman aged 18 to 35 in good health and CMV-seronegative. Both conserved end residues are part of each CDR3. D genes are given only for firm matches. Clone sizes are given selectively: once, few, many, or a class where the clone is expanded.

len: 13
j_gene: TRBJ1-2
abundance: -
d_gene: TRBD1
v_gene: TRBV19
CDR3nt: TGTGCCAGTAGTATCCCCAGGGGGCGAGGCTACACCTTC
CDR3aa: CASSIPRGRGYTF

len: 16
j_gene: TRBJ2-3
abundance: -
d_gene: -
v_gene: TRBV9
CDR3nt: TGTGCCAGCAGCGTCAGGGGCAGGGAGCGCACAGATACGCAGTATTTT
CDR3aa: CASSVRGRERTDTQYF

len: 15
j_gene: TRBJ2-3
abundance: -
d_gene: -
v_gene: TRBV9
CDR3nt: TGTGCCAGCAGCGTAGCCCTAGATAGCACAGATACGCAGTATTTT
CDR3aa: CASSVALDSTDTQYF

len: 12
j_gene: TRBJ1-1
abundance: -
d_gene: -
v_gene: TRBV10-1
CDR3nt: TGCGCCAGCTCGAATGAACGGGTCCCAGCTTTCTTT
CDR3aa: CASSNERVPAFF

len: 14
j_gene: TRBJ2-7
abundance: -
d_gene: -
v_gene: TRBV5-5
CDR3nt: TGTGCCAGCAGCCCCCAGGGGTTAGCCTACGAGCAGTACTTC
CDR3aa: CASSPQGLAYEQYF

len: 14
j_gene: TRBJ1-2
abundance: -
d_gene: TRBD1
v_gene: TRBV19
CDR3nt: TGTGCCAGTAATAGAGGGGGCGGCAGCTATGGCTACACCTTC
CDR3aa: CASNRGGGSYGYTF

len: 18
j_gene: TRBJ1-4
abundance: -
d_gene: TRBD1
v_gene: TRBV5-5
CDR3nt: TGTGCCAGCAGCTTGCTTGGACAGGGAAGGGCAACTAATGAAAAACTGTTTTTT
CDR3aa: CASSLLGQGRATNEKLFF

len: 16
j_gene: TRBJ1-1
abundance: -
d_gene: -
v_gene: TRBV11-2
CDR3nt: TGTGCCAGCAGCTTAGTTGTGGCGCTCTCGCGGGCTGAAGCTTTCTTT
CDR3aa: CASSLVVALSRAEAFF

len: 16
j_gene: TRBJ1-3
abundance: -
d_gene: TRBD1
v_gene: TRBV6-5
CDR3nt: TGTGCCAGCAGTTTCAACAGGGGAGCGACTGGAAACACCATATATTTT
CDR3aa: CASSFNRGATGNTIYF

len: 13
j_gene: TRBJ1-1
abundance: -
d_gene: TRBD1
v_gene: TRBV5-4
CDR3nt: TGTGCCAGCAGCTCCGACAGGGGGGTGGAAGCTTTCTTT
CDR3aa: CASSSDRGVEAFF

len: 12
j_gene: TRBJ2-3
abundance: -
d_gene: -
v_gene: TRBV18
CDR3nt: TGTGCCAGCTCCCCCTTCACAGATACGCAGTATTTT
CDR3aa: CASSPFTDTQYF

len: 14
j_gene: TRBJ2-7
abundance: -
d_gene: -
v_gene: TRBV28
CDR3nt: TGTGCCAGCAGTTTAAGGCTAGATAGCAGCGAGCAGTACTTC
CDR3aa: CASSLRLDSSEQYF

len: 17
j_gene: TRBJ1-2
abundance: -
d_gene: -
v_gene: TRBV5-6
CDR3nt: TGTGCCAGCAGCTTGGGGGACTCCGGGATCCGAATATATGGCTACACCTTC
CDR3aa: CASSLGDSGIRIYGYTF

len: 18
j_gene: TRBJ2-1
abundance: -
d_gene: TRBD2
v_gene: TRBV27
CDR3nt: TGTGCCAGCAGTTTAGTCCTAGCGGGAGGGCCACAGTACAATGAGCAGTTCTTC
CDR3aa: CASSLVLAGGPQYNEQFF

len: 16
j_gene: TRBJ2-7
abundance: -
d_gene: TRBD2
v_gene: TRBV19
CDR3nt: TGTGCCAGCTCCTTTACTAGCGGGATCTCGTTGGCCGAGCAGTACTTC
CDR3aa: CASSFTSGISLAEQYF

len: 13
j_gene: TRBJ1-2
abundance: -
d_gene: TRBD1
v_gene: TRBV5-4
CDR3nt: TGTGCCAGCAGATCACAGGGGAGCTATGGCTACACCTTC
CDR3aa: CASRSQGSYGYTF

len: 11
j_gene: TRBJ2-3
abundance: -
d_gene: -
v_gene: TRBV27
CDR3nt: TGTGCCAGCAGTTCAACAGATACGCAGTATTTT
CDR3aa: CASSSTDTQYF

len: 17
j_gene: TRBJ2-3
abundance: -
d_gene: TRBD2
v_gene: TRBV7-9
CDR3nt: TGTGCCAGCAGCTTAATAACGGGAGGGCCAAGCACAGATACGCAGTATTTT
CDR3aa: CASSLITGGPSTDTQYF

len: 13
j_gene: TRBJ2-4
abundance: few
d_gene: -
v_gene: TRBV11-2
CDR3nt: TGTGCCAGCAGCTTAGACCAGGGGCGCATTCAGTACTTC
CDR3aa: CASSLDQGRIQYF

len: 14
j_gene: TRBJ1-1
abundance: once
d_gene: -
v_gene: TRBV28
CDR3nt: TGTGCCAGCAGTTTCCGGACAGAGAACACTGAAGCTTTCTTT
CDR3aa: CASSFRTENTEAFF

len: 16
j_gene: TRBJ1-3
abundance: once
d_gene: TRBD1
v_gene: TRBV27
CDR3nt: TGTGCCAGCAGTTCGAACAGGGGGCAGAGGAGAAACACCATATATTTT
CDR3aa: CASSSNRGQRRNTIYF

len: 13
j_gene: TRBJ2-5
abundance: -
d_gene: -
v_gene: TRBV7-3
CDR3nt: TGTGCCAGCAGCTTAATGGGCGGGGAGACCCAGTACTTC
CDR3aa: CASSLMGGETQYF

len: 14
j_gene: TRBJ1-1
abundance: once
d_gene: -
v_gene: TRBV9
CDR3nt: TGTGCCAGCAGCGTAGTGGAGAGAGGGACTGAAGCTTTCTTT
CDR3aa: CASSVVERGTEAFF

len: 15
j_gene: TRBJ2-1
abundance: -
d_gene: TRBD1
v_gene: TRBV6-5
CDR3nt: TGTGCCAGCAGTTACTGGACAGGGGCCTACAATGAGCAGTTCTTC
CDR3aa: CASSYWTGAYNEQFF

len: 12
j_gene: TRBJ1-2
abundance: -
d_gene: TRBD1
v_gene: TRBV19
CDR3nt: TGTGCCAGTCATACAGGGGGAGATGGCTACACCTTC
CDR3aa: CASHTGGDGYTF